One and the same sample provided the 12 T cell receptor beta chains below, sequenced in a study of cytomegalovirus exposure and HLA in healthy donors. TCRdb's copy holds only in-frame clones and misses some; the assay was immunoSEQ multiplex PCR. The sample has 200,000 to 300,000 clones; roughly 87% are singletons. Sequences were obtained from PBMCs. The receptors were gathered from a woman in her 30s in good health and CMV-seronegative.

The V gene is TRBV5-1, the J gene TRBJ2-7; D might be TRBD1 (6 bases). CDR1 SGHRS and CDR2 YFSETQ come from the germline V gene. Deletions cut 4 bases from V and 0 bases from J, with 14 bases between. The CDR3 has 15 amino acids. In DNA, the CDR3 is TGCGCCAGCAGCGGAACAGGGAGCTCCTCCTACGAGCAGTACTTC. This translates into CASSGTGSSSYEQYF. Together with reference TRBV5-1 and TRBJ2-7, the CDR3 gives the full variable domain: KAGVTQTPRYLIKTRGQQVTLSCSPISGHRSVSWYQQTPGQGLQFLFEYFSETQRNKGNFPGRFSGRQFSNSRSEMNVSTLELGDSALYLCASSGTGSSSYEQYFGPGTRLTVT.

The V and J genes are TRBV19 and TRBJ2-2, with 9 bases that match TRBD2. The germline CDR1 and CDR2 sequences are LNHDA and SQIVND (reference sequence). V shed 4 bases, J shed 7 bases, and the junction held 4 bases outside the gene matches. The CDR3 consists of 14 residues. CDR3 amino acids: CASSRTSVNGELFF. The CDR3 nucleotides read TGTGCCAGTAGTAGGACTAGCGTTAACGGGGAGCTGTTTTTT.

The chain couples TRBV29-1 to TRBJ2-2; weak D call: TRBD1 (6 bases). CDR1 and CDR2 (germline): SQVTM, ANQGSEA. CDR3 length: 12 residues. The V end lost 7 bases, the J end lost 4 bases, and 10 bases lay between the germline ends. The DNA for the CDR3 is TGCAGCGGTAGACAGGTCACCGGGGAGCTGTTTTTT. Its protein product is CSGRQVTGELFF.

The rearrangement uses TRBV7-8 and TRBJ2-7, with 7 bases identical to TRBD1. Looked up from germline, CDR1 is SGHVS and CDR2 is FQNEAQ. J was trimmed by 5 bases and V by 3 bases; bases with no gene match: 10. The CDR3 has 15 residues. The CDR3 DNA follows: TGTGCCAGCAGCTTTGACAGGGCGGGTCCCCACGAGCAGTACTTC. It codes for CASSFDRAGPHEQYF.

The rearrangement links TRBV2 to TRBJ2-1; possible D gene TRBD2, 6 bases. V was trimmed by 4 bases and J by 9 bases, leaving 13 bases between them. The CDR3 consists of 13 residues. Germline CDR1 and CDR2: SNHLY and FYNNEI. CDR3 sequence reads: CASSVTGGVEQFF. The CDR3 region has the DNA TGTGCCAGCAGTGTAACAGGCGGGGTTGAGCAGTTCTTC.

The chain links TRBV4-2 to TRBJ2-7; possibly TRBD1 or TRBD2 for D (6 bases each). Germline CDR1 is LGHNA and CDR2 is YNFKEQ. The CDR3 has 14 amino acids. Between the trimmed V and J ends, which lost 1 base and 5 bases, there was a span of 12 bases. DNA for the CDR3: TGTGCCAGCAGCCAAGGGGGGCGGGGTGACGAGCAGTACTTC. This encodes CASSQGGRGDEQYF.

The chain has TRBV5-5 and TRBJ2-7, with D possibly matching TRBD2 (6 bases). Trimming removed 4 bases from V and 6 bases from J, with 14 bases in between. Germline loops: CDR1 SGHKS, CDR2 YYEKEE (reference sequence). This CDR3 is 13 amino acids long. CDR3 amino acids: CASSPGLPSEQYF. CDR3 in DNA: TGTGCCAGCAGCCCGGGACTGCCTTCCGAGCAGTACTTC.

The chain has TRBV7-8 and TRBJ2-1, with 8 bases lining up with TRBD2. This CDR3 has 14 amino acids. V lost 0 bases to trimming and J lost 7 bases; unmatched junction nucleotides: 2. Looked up from germline, CDR1 is SGHVS and CDR2 is FQNEAQ. CDR3 in amino acids: CASSLAGRGNEQFF. CDR3 nucleotide sequence: TGTGCCAGCAGCTTAGCCGGGAGGGGGAATGAGCAGTTCTTC.

This clone appeared once. The chain recombines TRBV2 with TRBJ1-1, with D tentatively TRBD1 (6 bases). This CDR3 region has 13 residues. Trimming pared 6 bases from V and 8 bases from J, leaving 16 bases between. Germline V lookup: CDR1 SNHLY, CDR2 FYNNEI. CDR3 sequence: CASSRLRGEEAFF. The CDR3, as DNA: TGTGCCAGCAGCCGACTAAGGGGGGAAGAAGCTTTCTTT.

The chain employs TRBV28 and TRBJ2-5; perhaps D is TRBD1 or TRBD2 (5 bases each). With 3 bases removed from V and 2 bases from J, the gap between germline ends came to 19 bases. Germline-derived CDR1 and CDR2 are MDHEN and SYDVKM. The CDR3 is 17 amino acids. CDR3 DNA: TGTGCCAGCAGTTTCCCTGCTTCTAGGGACCGGCAAGAGACCCAGTACTTC. This gives the protein CASSFPASRDRQETQYF.

This clone has a single count. V gene TRBV2 combines with J gene TRBJ1-4, with TRBD1 as a possible D gene (5 bases). The germline V gene has CDR1 SNHLY and CDR2 FYNNEI. The CDR3 is made up of 18 amino acids. Between the trimmed V and J ends, which lost 6 bases and 3 bases, there was a span of 23 bases. This CDR3 reads CASRLLVTGRGSNEKLFF. The CDR3 DNA is TGTGCCAGCAGGCTCCTCGTCACGGGCCGGGGGTCTAATGAAAAACTGTTTTTT.

V is TRBV7-9 and J is TRBJ2-5, with TRBD2 matching 11 bases. CDR1 and CDR2 from the germline V gene are SEHNR and FQNEAQ (reference sequence). Trimming cost V 5 bases and J 5 bases; bases outside gene matches: 7. CDR3 size: 15 residues. CDR3 loop: CASSPPGTSGETQYF. The CDR3 DNA sequence: TGTGCCAGCAGCCCCCCCGGGACTAGCGGCGAGACCCAGTACTTC.